This TCR beta chain was retrieved from a study of identical twins. Germline CDR1 reads SGHVS; CDR2 reads FQNEAQ. The CDR3 runs to 15 residues. V shed 2 bases and J 4 bases; nucleotides not matched to a gene: 5. Via MiXCR, TCRdb re-called the 5' RACE reads, giving one row per CDR3 protein. In the table there are around 530,000 distinct CDR3 sequences, 13% to 15% of which are singletons. The sample was also reused in another study, on yellow fever vaccine responses in identical twins.

The source material was CD4+ T cells sorted from blood. The sequence came from a woman aged 18-29 years in good health. The chain has TRBV7-8 and TRBJ2-3, with 8 bases identical to TRBD1. CDR3 protein: CASSLNDRGADTQYF. The CDR3 nucleotides are TGTGCCAGCAGCTTAAACGACAGGGGAGCAGATACGCAGTATTTT.